These T cell receptor beta chains were read from a single sample in a study of beta chain features in type 1 diabetes. TCRdb's table, derived via immunoSEQ multiplex PCR, lists solely in-frame clones and lacks some. The sample carries around 500,000 clones, around 10% recorded once. The sample comprised naive CD4+ T cells from blood. The receptors were sampled from a woman aged 18-30 years in good health. Both conserved end residues are part of each CDR3. Each record gives: clone size, D gene, J gene, V gene, CDR3 DNA, CDR3 protein. D genes are given only for firm matches. Expanded clones get a size class; other rows say once, few or many, or leave the size out.

few,TRBD1,TRBJ1-2,TRBV9,TGTGCCAGCCGACAGGGCAACTATGGCTACACCTTC,CASRQGNYGYTF
.,TRBD1,TRBJ1-2,TRBV30,TGTGCCTGGAGACAAGACAGGGTCTATGGCTACACCTTC,CAWRQDRVYGYTF
few,.,TRBJ1-1,TRBV4-2,TGTGCCAGCAGCCAAGATACGTTGTTGGGAGGGAACACTGAAGCTTTCTTT,CASSQDTLLGGNTEAFF
.,.,TRBJ1-5,TRBV9,TGTGCCAGCAGCTCTAGAGGGACTGAAAATCAGCCCCAGCATTTT,CASSSRGTENQPQHF
few,.,TRBJ2-1,TRBV7-9,TGTGCCAGCAGCCCCAGGAGCCTCCGAGGGCGATACAATGAGCAGTTCTTC,CASSPRSLRGRYNEQFF
few,.,TRBJ1-3,TRBV7-9,TGTGCCAGCAGCTTACTAGGGACTGGAAACACCATATATTTT,CASSLLGTGNTIYF
.,TRBD1,TRBJ1-5,TRBV5-6,TGTGCCAGCAGCTTGAGGGGGCTTAAGAATCAGCCCCAGCATTTT,CASSLRGLKNQPQHF
.,.,TRBJ1-1,TRBV2,TGTGCCAGCAGTGAACGTTTAGGAGGCACTGAAGCTTTCTTT,CASSERLGGTEAFF
.,.,TRBJ2-7,TRBV7-9,TGTGCCAGCAGCTTAGAGAAGCTACAGAGAGTGTACTTC,CASSLEKLQRVYF
.,.,TRBJ2-1,TRBV5-6,TGTGCCAGCAGCTTCATGAATAGGCTCTCCTACAATGAGCAGTTCTTC,CASSFMNRLSYNEQFF
few,TRBD1,TRBJ1-2,TRBV7-2,TGTGCCAGCAGCTCGCAAACACAGGGGGCCGGTGGCTACACCTTC,CASSSQTQGAGGYTF
.,.,TRBJ2-1,TRBV4-3,TGCGCCAGCAGCCTCCATGGGAAAGCGTACAATGAGCAGTTCTTC,CASSLHGKAYNEQFF
.,TRBD1,TRBJ2-3,TRBV27,TGTGCCAGCGGCGGATTTATCAGGGGGCGAGTCAGGACAGATACGCAGTATTTT,CASGGFIRGRVRTDTQYF
few,.,TRBJ1-1,TRBV7-9,TGTGCCAGCAGCCCCCGGGGGTCTTGGGACACTGAAGCTTTCTTT,CASSPRGSWDTEAFF
.,.,TRBJ1-1,TRBV2,TGTGCCAGCAGATACAGGGTGAACACTGAAGCTTTCTTT,CASRYRVNTEAFF
few,.,TRBJ1-1,TRBV29-1,TGCAGCGTTGAACGGGCGGGGAACACTGAAGCTTTCTTT,CSVERAGNTEAFF
few,.,TRBJ2-3,TRBV20-1,TGCAGTGTGGGTAGCACAGATACGCAGTATTTT,CSVGSTDTQYF
few,.,TRBJ1-5,TRBV9,TGTGCCAGCAGCGTCGGCCTGGGCATGGATCAGCCCCAGCATTTT,CASSVGLGMDQPQHF
.,TRBD2,TRBJ2-2,TRBV7-2,TGTGCCAGCAGCTACCTAGCGGGAGTTGACACCGGGGAGCTGTTTTTT,CASSYLAGVDTGELFF
few,.,TRBJ2-3,TRBV29-1,TGCAGCGTTTCCCCTGACAGACCCACAGATACGCAGTATTTT,CSVSPDRPTDTQYF
.,.,TRBJ2-1,TRBV9,TGTGCCAGCAGTTTTCCTTCAGGGGGGAATGAGCAGTTCTTC,CASSFPSGGNEQFF
few,.,TRBJ2-1,TRBV6-6,TGTGCCAGCAGCACCAGGACAGTCCATGAGCAGTTCTTC,CASSTRTVHEQFF
few,.,TRBJ1-1,TRBV5-1,TGCGCCAGCAGCTCTGACGGCATGAACACTGAAGCTTTCTTT,CASSSDGMNTEAFF
.,.,TRBJ2-7,TRBV13,TGTGCCAGCAGCCCCCTGGCCAGCACCTACGAGCAGTACTTC,CASSPLASTYEQYF
.,.,TRBJ2-4,TRBV7-2,TGTGCCAGCAGCTCCCGACACAATTTAAACATTCAGTACTTC,CASSSRHNLNIQYF
.,.,TRBJ2-2,TRBV2,TGTGCCAGCAGTATCCCGGGACAAACCACCGGGGAGCTGTTTTTT,CASSIPGQTTGELFF
.,TRBD2,TRBJ2-3,TRBV4-3,TGCGCCAGCAGCCCTTCAGCGGGATGGTTTGGTACGCAGTATTTT,CASSPSAGWFGTQYF
few,.,TRBJ2-5,TRBV19,TGTGCCAGTAGTGGAACCGGACAGAAAGAGACCCAGTACTTC,CASSGTGQKETQYF
many,.,TRBJ1-2,TRBV30,TGTGCCTGGAGGATGTTCGCGGGCTACACCTTC,CAWRMFAGYTF
few,.,TRBJ2-1,TRBV29-1,TGCAGCGTTGAAGATCTTAACCTGCCAGGGGATGAGCAGTTCTTC,CSVEDLNLPGDEQFF
.,.,TRBJ1-2,TRBV4-3,TGCGCCAGCAGCCAAGTTGGGACACCTTATGGCTACACCTTC,CASSQVGTPYGYTF